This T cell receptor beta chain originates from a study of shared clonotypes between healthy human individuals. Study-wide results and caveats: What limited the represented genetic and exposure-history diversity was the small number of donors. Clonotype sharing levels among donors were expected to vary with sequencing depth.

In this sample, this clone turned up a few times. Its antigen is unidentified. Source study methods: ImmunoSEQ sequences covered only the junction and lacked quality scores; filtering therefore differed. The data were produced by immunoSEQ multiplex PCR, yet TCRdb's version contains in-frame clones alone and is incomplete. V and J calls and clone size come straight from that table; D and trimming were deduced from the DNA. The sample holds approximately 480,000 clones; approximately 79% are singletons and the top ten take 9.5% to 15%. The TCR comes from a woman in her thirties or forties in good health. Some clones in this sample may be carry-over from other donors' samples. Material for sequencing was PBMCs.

For the CDR3, the DNA is TGTGCCAGCAGCTTAGTGGGGACAGGGTCCGATGAGCAGTTCTTC. Its translation is CASSLVGTGSDEQFF. This chain uses TRBV11-2 with TRBJ2-1; TRBD1 matches at 9 bases. The CDR3 totals 15 residues. Trimming cost V 1 base and J 8 bases; bases outside gene matches: 6. From germline, CDR1 is SGHAT and CDR2 FQNNGV.